This entry lists 18 T cell receptor beta chains sequenced from one sample in a study of blood T cell repertoires in COVID-19. Clones were sequenced by immunoSEQ multiplex PCR, and TCRdb holds only the in-frame ones, with some missing. The table shows about 300,000 clones, with over 75% occurring only once. Material: peripheral blood. These receptor sequences come from a human donor in a cohort sampled during active COVID-19.

The chain employs TRBV7-9 and TRBJ2-1, with TRBD2 matching 8 bases. The V gene's germline CDR1 is SEHNR and CDR2 FQNEAQ (reference sequence). The CDR3 sequence is 14 residues long. The trim removed 8 bases at V and 7 bases at J, leaving 10 bases unmatched. CDR3 sequence (DNA): TGTGCCAGCCTAGTTAGCGGGACAATGAATGAGCAGTTCTTC. This translates into CASLVSGTMNEQFF.

The chain couples TRBV20-1 to TRBJ1-6; D is undetermined. Trimming left V 4 bases short and J 8 bases short, with 15 bases between. From germline, CDR1 is DFQATT and CDR2 SNEGSKA (reference sequence). The CDR3 spans 14 residues. Written as DNA, the CDR3 is TGCAGTGCTACTGACACGGGATGGGATTCACCCCTCCACTTT. Its translation is CSATDTGWDSPLHF.

This CDR3 reads CASSKRGQGRNTGELFF. The CDR3 region has the DNA TGCGCCAGCAGCAAAAGAGGACAGGGGCGAAACACCGGGGAGCTGTTTTTT. The chain couples TRBV5-1 to TRBJ2-2, with 9 nucleotides matching TRBD1. This CDR3 has 17 amino acids. The germline V gene has CDR1 SGHRS and CDR2 YFSETQ. V lost 4 bases and J lost 2; bases outside the gene matches: 9.

The rearrangement uses TRBV4-1 and TRBJ1-5; 7 bases fit TRBD1. This CDR3 contains 15 residues. V was pared by 4 bases and J by 7 bases, with 10 bases of the junction left unmatched. Germline CDR1 and CDR2: MGHRA and YSYEKL. The CDR3, as DNA: TGCGCCAGCAGCCCAACAGGGGCGCAGCACCAGCCCCAGCATTTT. This encodes CASSPTGAQHQPQHF.

The rearrangement uses TRBV5-1 and TRBJ2-2; TRBD2 might be the D (6 bases). Germline assignment: CDR1 SGHRS and CDR2 YFSETQ. V was trimmed by 8 bases and J by 4 bases, leaving 15 bases between them. The length of the CDR3 is 14 residues. CDR3 bases: TGCGCCAGTCAGCCGGGACTGAGCACCGGGGAGCTGTTTTTT. Translated, it gives CASQPGLSTGELFF.

The V gene is TRBV14, the J gene TRBJ2-1; 8 bases align to TRBD1. CDR3 length: 15 residues. Germline assignment: CDR1 SGHDN and CDR2 FVKESK. The J segment lost 2 bases and the V segment lost 5 bases, leaving 5 bases of the junction unmatched. Here the CDR3 DNA reads TGTGCCAGCAGCAGGACAGGGATCACCTACAATGAGCAGTTCTTC. This encodes CASSRTGITYNEQFF.

The chain employs TRBV10-2 and TRBJ1-5, with 9 positions matching TRBD1. The CDR3 extends over 13 amino acids. V lost 6 bases and J lost 4; bases outside the gene matches: 1. Germline-derived CDR1 and CDR2 are WSHSY and SAAADI. CDR3 loop: CASRQGANQPQHF. The CDR3 nucleotides read TGCGCCAGCAGACAGGGGGCTAATCAGCCCCAGCATTTT.

The chain links TRBV6-5 to TRBJ2-7; D gene unclear. The V gene's germline CDR1 is MNHEY and CDR2 SVGAGI. CDR3 length: 15 amino acids. Trimming pared 7 bases from V and 2 bases from J, leaving 18 bases between. The CDR3 DNA sequence: TGTGCCAGCAACAGCCCATCCAGACCTCCCTACGAGCAGTACTTC. Protein sequence: CASNSPSRPPYEQYF.

The chain is built from TRBV24-1 and TRBJ2-4; a possible D gene is TRBD1 (6 bases). The germline gives CDR1 KGHDR, CDR2 SFDVKD. Trimming took off 3 bases at V and 8 bases at J, with 19 bases between the two ends. CDR3 size: 16 residues. The CDR3 nucleotides are TGTGCCACCAGTGATAAGACAGGACGGGGTGAATACATTCAGTACTTC. Its translation: CATSDKTGRGEYIQYF.

The chain links TRBV11-3 to TRBJ2-6; a weak D match, TRBD1 (5 bases). V lost 1 base, J lost 1 base, and 8 bases lay in between. Germline-derived CDR1 and CDR2 are SGHNT and YENEEA. CDR3 length: 16 residues. Here the CDR3 DNA reads TGTGCCAGCAGCTTAGGGGGCTCTTCTGGGGCCAACGTCCTGACTTTC. Protein product: CASSLGGSSGANVLTF.

The chain employs TRBV29-1 and TRBJ1-1; no definite D call. Germline V gene lookup returns CDR1 SQVTM and CDR2 ANQGSEA. This CDR3 is 14 amino acids long. Trimming cost V 4 bases and J 1 base, with 13 bases left between them. CDR3 residues: CSVALSSANTEAFF. CDR3 DNA sequence: TGCAGCGTTGCCCTTTCGAGTGCGAACACTGAAGCTTTCTTT.

This clone appeared a single time. The gene calls are TRBV6-1 and TRBJ1-5, with 7 bases aligning to TRBD1. The CDR3 extends over 15 amino acids. V was clipped by 1 base and J by 2 bases; unmatched bases: 2. Germline V gene data show CDR1 as MNHNS and CDR2 as SASEGT. CDR3 sequence: CASSEDRGGNQPQHF. CDR3 DNA: TGTGCCAGCAGTGAAGACAGGGGAGGCAATCAGCCCCAGCATTTT.

This sequence joins TRBV7-2 and TRBJ2-5; D unresolved. This CDR3 is built from 13 residues. The V gene's germline CDR1 is SGHTA and CDR2 FQGNSA. With 3 bases removed from V and 4 bases from J, the gap between germline ends came to 9 bases. Here the CDR3 DNA reads TGTGCCAGCAGCTTGTCGTTCGTAGAGACCCAGTACTTC. It codes for CASSLSFVETQYF.

The CDR3 sequence is CATRVASINEQFF. The CDR3 nucleotides read TGTGCCACCAGAGTAGCGTCTATCAATGAGCAGTTCTTC. The chain couples TRBV15 to TRBJ2-1; a weak D match, TRBD2 (5 bases). Germline loops: CDR1 LNHNV, CDR2 YYDKDF (reference sequence). The CDR3 has 13 amino acids. Trimming took off 6 bases at V and 6 bases at J, with 12 bases between the two ends.

The rearrangement uses TRBV5-4 and TRBJ2-1, with 9 bases fitting TRBD1. The CDR3 extends over 15 amino acids. J lost 5 bases, V lost 4 bases, and 7 bases had no gene match. Germline V CDR1 and CDR2: SGHNT, YYREEE (reference sequence). CDR3 sequence (DNA): TGTGCCAGCAGCCTGGGGGGGGACAGGGACAATGAGCAGTTCTTC. Its translation is CASSLGGDRDNEQFF. Filled out from reference TRBV5-4 and TRBJ2-1, the complete variable domain reads ETGVTQSPTHLIKTRGQQVTLRCSSQSGHNTVSWYQQALGQGPQFIFQYYREEENGRGNFPPRFSGLQFPNYSSELNVNALELDDSALYLCASSLGGDRDNEQFFGPGTRLTVL.

The chain uses TRBV5-1 and TRBJ2-1; 8 nucleotides agree with TRBD1. V was pared by 0 bases and J by 3 bases, with 8 bases of the junction left unmatched. This CDR3 is 17 amino acids long. Germline assignment: CDR1 SGHRS and CDR2 YFSETQ. CDR3 coding DNA: TGCGCCAGCAGCTTGGGGCCCCAGGGGGCCTTCTACAATGAGCAGTTCTTC. The encoded protein is CASSLGPQGAFYNEQFF. Together with reference TRBV5-1 and TRBJ2-1, the CDR3 gives the full variable domain: KAGVTQTPRYLIKTRGQQVTLSCSPISGHRSVSWYQQTPGQGLQFLFEYFSETQRNKGNFPGRFSGRQFSNSRSEMNVSTLELGDSALYLCASSLGPQGAFYNEQFFGPGTRLTVL.

The CDR3 region is CASSGDSTDTQYF. The CDR3 DNA sequence: TGCGCCAGCAGCGGAGATAGCACAGATACGCAGTATTTT. The chain recombines TRBV5-1 with TRBJ2-3; D not resolved. Germline V CDR1 and CDR2: SGHRS, YFSETQ. Trimming shortened V by 4 bases and J by 0 bases, and 6 bases separated the two germline ends. The CDR3 spans 13 residues.

This clone has only a few counts. The chain joins TRBV7-9 to TRBJ2-7, with 8 bases that match TRBD1. CDR3 length: 16 amino acids. The junction had 11 bases not matched to a gene; V was cut back by 4 bases and J by 3 bases. Germline-derived CDR1 and CDR2 are SEHNR and FQNEAQ (reference sequence). DNA for the CDR3: TGTGCCAGCAGCTCTCCTAGACAGGGGATTTTCTACGAGCAGTACTTC. Protein: CASSSPRQGIFYEQYF.